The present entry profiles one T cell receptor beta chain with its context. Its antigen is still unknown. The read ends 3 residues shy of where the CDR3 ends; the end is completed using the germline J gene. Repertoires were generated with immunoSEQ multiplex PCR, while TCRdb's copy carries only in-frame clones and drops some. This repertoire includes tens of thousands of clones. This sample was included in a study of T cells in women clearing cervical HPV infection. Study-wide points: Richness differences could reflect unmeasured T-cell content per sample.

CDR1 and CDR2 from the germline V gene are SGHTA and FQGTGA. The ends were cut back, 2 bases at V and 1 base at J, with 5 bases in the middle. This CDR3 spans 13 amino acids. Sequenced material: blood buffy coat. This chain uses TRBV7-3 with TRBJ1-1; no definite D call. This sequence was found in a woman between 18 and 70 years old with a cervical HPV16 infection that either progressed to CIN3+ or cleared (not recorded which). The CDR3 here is CASSLLRNTEAFF. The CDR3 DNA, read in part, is TGTGCCAGCAGCTTACTTAGGAACACTGAA. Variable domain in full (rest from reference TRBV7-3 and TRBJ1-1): GAGVSQTPSNKVTEKGKYVELRCDPISGHTALYWYRQSLGQGPEFLIYFQGTGAADDSGLPNDRFFAVRPEGSVSTLKIQRTERGDSAVYLCASSLLRNTEAFFGQGTRLTVV.